This TCR beta chain was recovered during a study of regulatory T cells in long-lasting Graves disease. This clonotype appeared many times. As yet, its antigen is unknown. The length of the CDR3 is 16 residues. The V and J ends lost 6 bases and 3 bases respectively, with 20 bases between them. Germline V gene data show CDR1 as MNHEY and CDR2 as SVGEGT. Time point defined: persistent/refractory GD, antithyroid drugs over 5 years with positive TRAb. RNA isolated from PBMCs was used to make the TCR library. The patients were enrolled through endocrinology in Xi'an, China. Whole-study findings and limits: Persistent patients shared more public clonotypes (around 2,500) than newly diagnosed patients (about 940).

Libraries of TCR beta came from iRepertoire HTBI primers plus Arm-PCR of CDR3 regions. TCRdb independently ran MiXCR on the multiplex PCR reads; one entry per CDR3 protein. The sample yields approximately 470,000 distinct CDR3 sequences, about 20% seen once. The source was peripheral blood mononuclear cells (PBMCs), collected when the disease was refractory, from a patient treated with antithyroid drugs. The receptor comes from a female donor with Graves disease. The rearrangement links TRBV6-2 or TRBV6-3 to TRBJ1-2, with D maybe TRBD1 (5 bases). The CDR3 DNA reads as TGTGCCAGCAGCCACAGAGGGGCCGAAGGAGACTATGGCTACACCTTC. This codes for CASSHRGAEGDYGYTF.